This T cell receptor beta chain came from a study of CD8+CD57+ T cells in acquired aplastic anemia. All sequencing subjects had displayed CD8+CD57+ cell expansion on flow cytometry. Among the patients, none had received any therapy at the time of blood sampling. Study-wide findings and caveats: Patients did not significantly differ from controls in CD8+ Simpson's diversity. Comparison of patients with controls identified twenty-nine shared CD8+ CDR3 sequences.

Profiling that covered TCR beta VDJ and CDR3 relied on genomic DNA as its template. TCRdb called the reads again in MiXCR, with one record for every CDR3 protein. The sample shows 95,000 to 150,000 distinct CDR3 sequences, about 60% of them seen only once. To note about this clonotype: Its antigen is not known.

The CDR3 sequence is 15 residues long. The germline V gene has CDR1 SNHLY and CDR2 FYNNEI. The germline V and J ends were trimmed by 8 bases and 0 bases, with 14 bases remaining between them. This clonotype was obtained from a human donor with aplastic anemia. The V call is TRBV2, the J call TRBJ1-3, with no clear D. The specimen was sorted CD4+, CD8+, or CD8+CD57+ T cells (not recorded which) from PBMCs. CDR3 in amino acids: CASSASQSSGNTIYF. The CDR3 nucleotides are TGTGCCAGCTCTGCAAGTCAGAGCTCTGGAAACACCATATATTTT.